Each of the 2 T cell receptor beta chains below was sequenced from the same sample in a study of T-cell memory formation after mild COVID-19. TCRdb re-called the 5' RACE reads through MiXCR, storing one row per CDR3 protein. This sample has hundreds of thousands of distinct CDR3 sequences; roughly 20% occur once, and the top ten carry approximately 8.1%. The sequenced material came from PBMCs or a T cell subset sorted from them (not recorded which). These receptors all come from an adult woman who had mild COVID-19 (a few samples of this study predate the infection). Cell type and time point are not known.

This clonotype was counted many times. The CDR3 DNA reads as TGTGCCAGCAGCACAGAACCACTAGCGGGGCCGAACACCGGGGAGCTGTTTTTT. It encodes CASSTEPLAGPNTGELFF. This chain uses TRBV7-2 with TRBJ2-2; 10 nucleotides line up with TRBD2. There are 18 residues in the CDR3. Per germline, CDR1 SGHTA and CDR2 FQGNSA. Trimming took 5 bases from V and 0 from J; bases not matched to a gene: 9.

The V call is TRBV5-1, the J call TRBJ2-5, with a weak D call TRBD1 (6 bases). V lost 3 bases and J 4 bases, leaving 10 bases between the germline ends. The CDR3 totals 13 residues. Germline values: CDR1 SGHRS, CDR2 YFSETQ. The chain's CDR3 is CASSSRGIETQYF. The CDR3 nucleotides are TGCGCCAGCAGCTCGAGGGGGATAGAGACCCAGTACTTC.